Here is one T cell receptor beta chain with its context. This CDR3 region has 18 residues. These data belong to a study of T cells expressing NK-cell markers. TCRdb reanalyzed the 5' RACE reads and collapses them to one entry per CDR3 protein, without DNA. Here the sample table reports almost 450,000 distinct CDR3 sequences. The chain is built from TRBV23-1 and TRBJ2-5; TCRdb reports TRBD2, a call that lacks DNA to check it against. TRBV23-1 is an open reading frame whose function is uncertain. The sequencing input was blood T cells: a sorted CD56 or NKG2C T cell subset, CD4+ or CD8+ T cells, or bulk PBMC T cells (not recorded which). The TCR was taken from a woman aged 18 to 75 in good health. CDR3 amino acids: CASSHPGLADTTGETQYF.